The clone carrying this T cell receptor beta chain has at least ten counts. Its specificity is unknown. This specimen belongs to a study of regulatory T cells in long-lasting Graves disease. Study results and limitations: With persistent disease, TRBV28, TRBJ1-2 and TRBJ2-5 were the favored segments.

Germline V gene lookup returns CDR1 MDHEN and CDR2 SYDVKM. The germline V and J ends were trimmed by 6 bases and 6 bases, with 15 bases remaining between them. This CDR3 has 14 amino acids. Time point given: newly diagnosed GD, antithyroid drugs for less than 3 months. PBMC RNA was the source of the TCR library. Patients all came to the study from an endocrinology department in Xi'an, China. To make TCR beta libraries, researchers used iRepertoire HTBI primers and Arm-PCR of CDR3 regions. TCRdb processed the multiplex PCR reads anew with MiXCR; each CDR3 protein has one entry. Among hundreds of thousands of distinct CDR3 sequences listed, roughly 15% were seen once. This sample was also put to use in a study of T cells in Graves' hyperthyroidism and ophthalmopathy.

Specimen: peripheral blood mononuclear cells (PBMCs), collected at new diagnosis, from a patient treated with antithyroid drugs. This TCR derives from a woman in her 30s with Graves disease. The rearrangement uses TRBV28 and TRBJ2-1, with D hard to call. The CDR3 is CASSPPAVRNEQFF. CDR3 nucleotides: TGTGCCAGCAGCCCCCCGGCAGTCCGCAATGAGCAGTTCTTC.